The 30 T cell receptor beta chains in this list originate from one sample, sequenced in a study of PD-L1 blockade in urothelial cancer. Produced via immunoSEQ multiplex PCR; TCRdb's table is partial and in-frame only. In the table there are about 84,000 clones, around 76% of which are singletons. The material sequenced was PBMCs, taken around atezolizumab (anti-PD-L1) treatment. These receptors came from a man between 65 and 85 years old with urothelial cancer.

This clone showed up just once. The rearrangement uses TRBV18 and TRBJ2-5; D ambiguous. Between the trimmed V and J ends, which lost 3 bases and 2 bases, there was a span of 10 bases. Germline CDR1 and CDR2: KGHSH and LQKENI. The CDR3 spans 14 residues. CDR3 amino acids: CASSPLAVQETQYF. As DNA, the CDR3 is TGTGCCAGCTCACCCCTGGCAGTTCAAGAGACCCAGTACTTC.

This rearrangement joins TRBV7-2 to TRBJ2-7, with TRBD2 matching 10 bases. Trimming took 0 bases from V and 2 from J; bases not matched to a gene: 4. Germline CDR1 SGHTA, CDR2 FQGNSA. This CDR3 spans 16 amino acids. For the CDR3, the DNA is TGTGCCAGCAGCTTAGCGGTCCTAGCGGGGGCCTACGAGCAGTACTTC. This sequence encodes CASSLAVLAGAYEQYF.

V is TRBV2 and J is TRBJ1-2; D unresolved. In germline, CDR1 is SNHLY, CDR2 FYNNEI. Trimming took 7 bases from V and 5 from J, leaving 20 bases between them. The CDR3 loop spans 15 amino acids. CDR3 in amino acids: CASKERRVYGYGYTF. DNA of the CDR3: TGTGCCAGCAAAGAGAGGAGGGTCTATGGGTATGGCTACACCTTC.

The V gene is TRBV7-9, the J gene TRBJ2-3; TRBD1 matches at 8 bases. CDR1 and CDR2 (germline): SEHNR, FQNEAQ (reference sequence). The CDR3 has 18 amino acids. V lost 5 bases to trimming and J lost 2 bases; unmatched junction nucleotides: 15. The chain's CDR3 is CASSHYLFGTGITDTQYF. The CDR3 coding sequence is TGTGCCAGCAGCCACTATCTATTCGGGACAGGAATCACAGATACGCAGTATTTT.

V is TRBV15 and J is TRBJ2-7; 8 nucleotides align to TRBD1. The V gene's germline CDR1 is LNHNV and CDR2 YYDKDF (reference sequence). The CDR3 is 16 amino acids. V shed 0 bases, J shed 3 bases, and the junction held 7 bases outside the gene matches. The CDR3 region has the DNA TGTGCCACCAGCAGAGATCTGGACAGGGAAGGCTACGAGCAGTACTTC. This codes for CATSRDLDREGYEQYF.

This chain links TRBV5-1 with TRBJ2-5; D is uncertain. V lost 2 bases and J lost 0, with 5 bases in between. This CDR3 region has 13 residues. Germline assignment: CDR1 SGHRS and CDR2 YFSETQ. The chain's CDR3 is CASSLAYQETQYF. The CDR3 nucleotides are TGCGCCAGCAGCTTAGCGTACCAAGAGACCCAGTACTTC. The full variable domain, completed using reference TRBV5-1 and TRBJ2-5, is KAGVTQTPRYLIKTRGQQVTLSCSPISGHRSVSWYQQTPGQGLQFLFEYFSETQRNKGNFPGRFSGRQFSNSRSEMNVSTLELGDSALYLCASSLAYQETQYFGPGTRLLVL.

The V and J genes are TRBV5-6 and TRBJ2-5; D possibly corresponds to TRBD1 (5 bases). The CDR3 runs to 15 residues. The germline V gene encodes CDR1 SGHDT and CDR2 YYEEEE. With 1 base removed from V and 11 bases from J, the gap between germline ends came to 21 bases. The CDR3 sequence: CASSLIAGPYVGQYF. The CDR3 coding sequence is TGTGCCAGCAGCTTGATAGCAGGGCCCTACGTTGGGCAGTACTTC.

The count of this clone is one. This chain connects TRBV9 to TRBJ2-2; 8 bases agree with TRBD1. Germline V gene sequence: CDR1 SGDLS, CDR2 YYNGEE. The CDR3 has 13 residues. The trim removed 0 bases at V and 15 bases at J, leaving 7 bases unmatched. The CDR3 DNA follows: TGTGCCAGCAGCGTAGAGTCCAGGGGGCAGGTGTTTTTT. Amino acids: CASSVESRGQVFF.

The chain is built from TRBV6-5 and TRBJ1-2; the D is unclear. Germline V gene lookup returns CDR1 MNHEY and CDR2 SVGAGI. V lost 5 bases and J 2 bases, leaving 12 bases between the germline ends. This CDR3 is built from 14 residues. The CDR3 region has the DNA TGTGCCAGCAGTGGGAGTACAGAAAACTATGGCTACACCTTC. Protein: CASSGSTENYGYTF.

V usage is TRBV19 and J usage is TRBJ2-1; D unclear. V was shortened by 7 bases and J by 0 bases, with 4 bases between the two germline ends. The CDR3 is 12 residues long. The germline gives CDR1 LNHDA, CDR2 SQIVND (reference sequence). DNA for the CDR3: TGTGCCAGTACCCACTCCTACAATGAGCAGTTCTTC. Translated: CASTHSYNEQFF.

The chain couples TRBV7-2 to TRBJ1-3; a possible D gene is TRBD1 (6 bases). With 0 bases removed from V and 2 bases from J, the gap between germline ends came to 11 bases. This CDR3 has 16 residues. CDR1 and CDR2 (germline): SGHTA, FQGNSA. The CDR3 region is CASSLAGHRAGNTIYF. In DNA, the CDR3 is TGTGCCAGCAGCTTAGCGGGCCACAGGGCTGGAAACACCATATATTTT.

The J gene is TRBJ1-1, the V gene TRBV18; the D is unclear. Trimming stripped 5 bases from V and 2 bases from J, with 9 bases between. In germline, CDR1 is KGHSH, CDR2 LQKENI. The CDR3 runs to 13 residues. CDR3 protein: CASSLLVNTEAFF. In DNA, the CDR3 is TGTGCCAGCTCATTGCTAGTTAACACTGAAGCTTTCTTT.

J is TRBJ2-2 and V is TRBV4-3, with 9 bases identical to TRBD2. CDR1 is LGHNA and CDR2 is YSLEER in the germline V gene. The J segment lost 0 bases and the V segment lost 3 bases, leaving 11 bases of the junction unmatched. The CDR3 is made up of 19 amino acids. CDR3 in DNA: TGCGCCAGCAGCCACCGAAGGCTAGCGGGGAACGCGAACACCGGGGAGCTGTTTTTT. Amino acids: CASSHRRLAGNANTGELFF.

Only a few counts were recorded for this clone. The chain recombines TRBV10-3 with TRBJ2-3, with 9 bases that match TRBD2. J gave up 1 base and V 7 bases, and 3 bases lay outside the gene matches. Germline lookup yields CDR1 ENHRY and CDR2 SYGVKD. The CDR3 is 14 residues long. CDR3 bases: TGTGCCATCAAGGAGCGGGAGGGCACAGATACGCAGTATTTT. Residues: CAIKEREGTDTQYF.

As to this clone: Other DNA sequences in this specimen translate into the identical CDR3. The rearrangement links TRBV30 to TRBJ2-3; 7 bases line up with TRBD2. With 1 base clipped from V and 4 bases from J, the junction kept 5 bases outside the gene matches. The CDR3 runs 14 residues. Germline loops: CDR1 GTSNPN, CDR2 SVGIG (reference sequence). Here the CDR3 DNA reads TGTGCCTGGAGTGGACTAGCAGGACCAGATACGCAGTATTTT. Translated, it gives CAWSGLAGPDTQYF. Looking up the rest from reference TRBV30 and TRBJ2-3 gives the full variable domain: SQTIHQWPATLVQPVGSPLSLECTVEGTSNPNLYWYRQAAGRGLQLLFYSVGIGQISSEVPQNLSASRPQDRQFILSSKKLLLSDSGFYLCAWSGLAGPDTQYFGPGTRLTVL.

The chain couples TRBV19 to TRBJ1-5; no clear D gene. Germline-derived CDR1 and CDR2 are LNHDA and SQIVND (reference sequence). The CDR3 sequence is 15 residues long. V was shortened by 2 bases and J by 0 bases, with 8 bases between the two germline ends. The CDR3 sequence is CASSISGYSNQPQHF. CDR3 sequence (DNA): TGTGCCAGTAGTATAAGCGGCTATAGCAATCAGCCCCAGCATTTT.

This clone has a single count. V and J are TRBV5-1 and TRBJ1-1, with no clear D. Germline assignment: CDR1 SGHRS and CDR2 YFSETQ. The ends were cut back, 4 bases at V and 5 bases at J, with 18 bases in the middle. CDR3 length: 15 amino acids. CDR3 region: CASSPVTDSGTEAFF. CDR3 DNA: TGCGCCAGCAGCCCGGTGACGGACTCGGGGACTGAAGCTTTCTTT.

The V gene is TRBV6-1, the J gene TRBJ1-5; D gene ambiguous. The V end was cut by 3 bases, the J end by 9 bases, with 12 bases between. Germline V gene data show CDR1 as MNHNS and CDR2 as SASEGT. This CDR3 has 13 residues. The CDR3 sequence: CASSEWEGRPQHF. CDR3 in DNA: TGTGCCAGCAGTGAGTGGGAGGGTCGGCCCCAGCATTTT.

This rearrangement joins TRBV19 to TRBJ1-2, with TRBD1 matching over 9 bases. Per germline, CDR1 LNHDA and CDR2 SQIVND (reference sequence). This CDR3 contains 16 residues. The V and J ends lost 0 bases and 4 bases, in that order; junction bases with no gene match: 6. CDR3 residues: CASSIDGQGRGYGYTF. In DNA form, the CDR3 reads TGTGCCAGTAGTATAGACGGACAGGGGAGAGGCTATGGCTACACCTTC.

V is TRBV19 and J is TRBJ2-1, with 8 positions matching TRBD1. Germline V gives CDR1 LNHDA, CDR2 SQIVND (reference sequence). Losses at the gene ends were 4 bases for V and 0 bases for J; bases not matched to a gene: 2. This CDR3 region has 15 residues. The CDR3 DNA follows: TGTGCCAGTAGTAACACAGGGGGCTCCTACAATGAGCAGTTCTTC. Its protein is CASSNTGGSYNEQFF.

This chain joins TRBV7-9 and TRBJ2-3, with TRBD1 matching 11 bases. CDR3 length: 15 residues. After removal of 7 bases from V and 3 bases from J, the junction contained 6 bases not matched to a gene. Per germline, CDR1 SEHNR and CDR2 FQNEAQ (reference sequence). The CDR3 protein is CASTRRDRGTDTQYF. The CDR3 bases are TGTGCCAGCACCCGAAGGGACAGGGGGACAGATACGCAGTATTTT.

V gene TRBV5-8 combines with J gene TRBJ1-1; 10 bases map to TRBD1. Trimming cost V 0 bases and J 4 bases; bases outside gene matches: 3. The CDR3 length is 15 residues. Germline V lookup: CDR1 SGHTS, CDR2 YDEGEE. The CDR3 DNA reads as TGTGCCAGCAGCTTGGGGACAGGGGGGAGCACTGAAGCTTTCTTT. Residues: CASSLGTGGSTEAFF.

The chain couples TRBV27 to TRBJ1-4, with D possibly matching TRBD1 (6 bases). Germline-derived CDR1 and CDR2 are MNHEY and SMNVEV (reference sequence). Trimming took 6 bases from V and 0 from J, leaving 8 bases between them. The CDR3 covers 14 residues. CDR3 sequence (DNA): TGTGCCAGCAGCACAGGGTCAACTAATGAAAAACTGTTTTTT. This encodes CASSTGSTNEKLFF.

V gene TRBV2 combines with J gene TRBJ1-3, with 11 bases aligning to TRBD1. Germline CDR1 reads SNHLY; CDR2 reads FYNNEI. This CDR3 has 15 residues. The V segment lost 4 bases and the J segment 2 bases; nucleotides outside the gene matches: 1. CDR3 nucleotide sequence: TGTGCCAGCAGTGTGGGACAGGGGGCTGGAAACACCATATATTTT. Translated: CASSVGQGAGNTIYF.

V usage is TRBV4-1 and J usage is TRBJ2-2, with 8 nucleotides matching TRBD2. V shed 4 bases, J shed 1 base, and the junction held 5 bases outside the gene matches. The CDR3 is 16 residues long. The germline V gene has CDR1 MGHRA and CDR2 YSYEKL. The CDR3 reads CASSLPGTRNTGELFF. The CDR3 DNA reads as TGCGCCAGCAGCCTCCCCGGGACTAGGAACACCGGGGAGCTGTTTTTT.

This chain uses TRBV30 with TRBJ2-3; 7 bases match TRBD2. The V segment lost 8 bases and the J segment 6 bases; nucleotides outside the gene matches: 8. Germline assignment: CDR1 GTSNPN and CDR2 SVGIG (reference sequence). This CDR3 contains 12 residues. CDR3 in amino acids: CATEAGMDTQYF. The CDR3, as DNA: TGTGCCACGGAAGCGGGAATGGATACGCAGTATTTT.

CDR3 residues: CASISRGLLYNEQFF. CDR3 nucleotides: TGTGCCAGCATCTCCAGGGGGTTACTTTACAATGAGCAGTTCTTC. The genes are TRBV5-6 and TRBJ2-1; 7 bases are a match to TRBD1. There are 15 residues in the CDR3. Germline V lookup: CDR1 SGHDT, CDR2 YYEEEE. V was clipped by 6 bases and J by 4 bases; unmatched bases: 10.

The chain has TRBV5-6 and TRBJ2-3, with D perhaps TRBD1 (6 bases). Germline CDR1 is SGHDT and CDR2 is YYEEEE. The V end was cut by 0 bases, the J end by 1 base, with 12 bases between. The CDR3 contains 16 residues. CDR3 loop: CASSLVTGSRTDTQYF. As DNA, the CDR3 is TGTGCCAGCAGCTTGGTCACAGGGTCCCGCACAGATACGCAGTATTTT. The full variable domain, completed using reference TRBV5-6 and TRBJ2-3, is DAGVTQSPTHLIKTRGQQVTLRCSPKSGHDTVSWYQQALGQGPQFIFQYYEEEERQRGNFPDRFSGHQFPNYSSELNVNALLLGDSALYLCASSLVTGSRTDTQYFGPGTRLTVL.

The gene calls are TRBV21-1 and TRBJ2-1; the DNA was not compared with TRBD1, the D call given in the table. TRBV21-1 represents a pseudogene. This CDR3 has 16 amino acids. CDR3 protein: CASSIGGGQDYNEQFF. DNA for the CDR3: TGTGCCAGCAGCATTGGGGGGGGACAGGATTACAATGAGCAGTTCTTC.

This clone was recorded only once. A much larger clone sits a single nucleotide away, making a read error possible. The rearrangement links TRBV4-3 to TRBJ2-2; 10 nucleotides align to TRBD2. This CDR3 region has 16 residues. Germline-derived CDR1 and CDR2 are LGHNA and YSLEER. The CDR3 region has the DNA TGCGCCAACAGCCAAGAACCAGCGGGAGGGGTCGGGGAGCTGTTTTTT. Translated, it gives CANSQEPAGGVGELFF.